Below, 25 T cell receptor beta chains from the same sample are listed, as sequenced in a study of Ad26.COV2.S vaccination and SARS-CoV-2 variants. The method was immunoSEQ multiplex PCR; TCRdb's version includes in-frame clones alone and lacks a portion of them. The sample holds 180,000 or so clones; roughly 89% are singletons and the top ten take 5% to 6.5%. Sequencing used peripheral blood, obtained after recovery from COVID-19. These receptors all stem from a human donor who had recovered from COVID-19.

The chain is built from TRBV27 and TRBJ2-7, with TRBD2 as a possible D gene (6 bases). The germline gives CDR1 MNHEY, CDR2 SMNVEV (reference sequence). The CDR3 consists of 13 residues. V dropped 0 bases and J dropped 3 bases, with 6 bases sitting between them. The CDR3 DNA sequence: TGTGCCAGCAGTTTATCGGGGGGCTACGAGCAGTACTTC. It translates to CASSLSGGYEQYF.

The CDR3 loop is CASSLIRSRNTEAFF. CDR3 sequence (DNA): TGTGCCAGCAGTTTAATTCGTAGCAGGAACACTGAAGCTTTCTTT. This sequence joins TRBV28 and TRBJ1-1; D gene ambiguous. Germline V lookup: CDR1 MDHEN, CDR2 SYDVKM. V shed 2 bases and J shed 1 base, with 11 bases lying between them. The CDR3 is made up of 15 amino acids.

This clone was counted between two and nine times. The gene calls are TRBV5-4 and TRBJ2-7; D possibly corresponds to TRBD2 (6 bases). The germline V gene has CDR1 SGHNT and CDR2 YYREEE (reference sequence). The CDR3 spans 14 residues. Trimming left V 3 bases short and J 6 bases short, with 16 bases between. The CDR3 nucleotides read TGTGCCAGCAGCTGGAGGGGTAACGGGGGCGAGCAGTACTTC. Translating gives CASSWRGNGGEQYF.

The chain combines TRBV12-3 or TRBV12-4 with TRBJ2-7, with 7 bases identical to TRBD2. CDR3 length: 13 residues. Losses at the gene ends were 3 bases for V and 8 bases for J; bases not matched to a gene: 7. The CDR3 region is CASSLTSGTQQYF. CDR3 nucleotides: TGTGCCAGCAGTTTGACCAGCGGGACCCAGCAGTACTTC.

A single count supports this clone. The gene calls are TRBV6-5 and TRBJ2-2, with 10 bases that match TRBD1. This CDR3 comprises 13 residues. J lost 5 bases, V lost 8 bases, and 2 bases had no gene match. CDR1 is MNHEY and CDR2 is SVGAGI in the germline V gene. DNA for the CDR3: TGTGCCAGCGGGACAGGGGTTACCGGGGAGCTGTTTTTT. Translating gives CASGTGVTGELFF.

The genes are TRBV30 and TRBJ2-1; D may be TRBD2 (5 bases). CDR3 length: 16 amino acids. Germline loops: CDR1 GTSNPN, CDR2 SVGIG (reference sequence). V gave up 3 bases and J gave up 1 base, with 16 bases separating them. CDR3 sequence (DNA): TGTGCCTGGAGCCGAATGGGCAGCGGATCCTACAATGAGCAGTTCTTC. This gives the protein CAWSRMGSGSYNEQFF.

This clone has a handful of counts. The genes are TRBV5-5 and TRBJ1-6; 8 bases are shared with TRBD1. V shed 0 bases and J 2 bases; nucleotides not matched to a gene: 4. Per germline, CDR1 SGHKS and CDR2 YYEKEE (reference sequence). CDR3 length: 17 residues. The DNA of the CDR3 is TGTGCCAGCAGCTTGGACTGGACAGGGACCTATAATTCACCCCTCCACTTT. Encoded protein: CASSLDWTGTYNSPLHF.

This chain connects TRBV7-8 to TRBJ2-2; D is possibly TRBD2 (5 bases). Trimming shortened V by 7 bases and J by 4 bases, and 16 bases separated the two germline ends. The V gene's germline CDR1 is SGHVS and CDR2 FQNEAQ. This CDR3 has 15 amino acids. CDR3 in DNA: TGTGCCAGCACCGACGAGGGATTGGGCACCGGGGAGCTGTTTTTT. Translation: CASTDEGLGTGELFF.

The V call is TRBV30, the J call TRBJ1-2; D not certain. This CDR3 is built from 15 residues. The V end was cut by 0 bases, the J end by 5 bases, with 16 bases between. The V gene's germline CDR1 is GTSNPN and CDR2 SVGIG (reference sequence). The CDR3 sequence is CAWSVSMGYKYGYTF. In DNA, the CDR3 is TGTGCCTGGAGTGTCTCTATGGGGTATAAGTATGGCTACACCTTC.

V is TRBV7-2 and J is TRBJ1-2; D ambiguous. This CDR3 has 15 residues. Germline V gene sequence: CDR1 SGHTA, CDR2 FQGNSA. The V end lost 5 bases, the J end lost 2 bases, and 15 bases lay between the germline ends. The CDR3 region has the DNA TGTGCCAGCAGCCTCAATCGGGAACCCAACTATGGCTACACCTTC. Its protein is CASSLNREPNYGYTF.

This clone was seen a single time. The chain is built from TRBV5-1 and TRBJ1-4; D might be TRBD1 (5 bases). The germline V gene encodes CDR1 SGHRS and CDR2 YFSETQ. This CDR3 is 14 amino acids long. V dropped 4 bases and J dropped 7 bases, with 14 bases sitting between them. CDR3 in DNA: TGCGCCAGCAGCGCCGGGACGGAAGGTGAAAAACTGTTTTTT. Translating gives CASSAGTEGEKLFF.

The chain joins TRBV7-9 to TRBJ1-1; D call uncertain. The ends were cut back, 6 bases at V and 1 base at J, with 9 bases in the middle. Germline V lookup: CDR1 SEHNR, CDR2 FQNEAQ (reference sequence). CDR3 length: 13 residues. Written as DNA, the CDR3 is TGTGCCAGCAGTTATGACGGGAACACTGAAGCTTTCTTT. As protein: CASSYDGNTEAFF. Using reference TRBV7-9 and TRBJ1-1 for the parts outside the CDR3, the full variable domain is DTGVSQNPRHKITKRGQNVTFRCDPISEHNRLYWYRQTLGQGPEFLTYFQNEAQLEKSRLLSDRFSAERPKGSFSTLEIQRTEQGDSAMYLCASSYDGNTEAFFGQGTRLTVV.

This chain uses TRBV19 with TRBJ2-5, with D tentatively TRBD1 (7 bases). CDR1 is LNHDA and CDR2 is SQIVND in the germline V gene (reference sequence). Trimming removed 3 bases from V and 5 bases from J, with 19 bases in between. This CDR3 spans 16 amino acids. CDR3 residues: CASSISGGLRRETQYF. CDR3 nucleotides: TGTGCCAGTAGTATTTCAGGGGGGCTGAGGCGGGAGACCCAGTACTTC.

CDR3 sequence: CASSLEAAVEQYF. The CDR3 coding sequence is TGTGCCAGCAGCTTAGAGGCAGCCGTCGAGCAGTACTTC. This rearrangement joins TRBV7-9 to TRBJ2-7; D is ambiguous. The germline V gene has CDR1 SEHNR and CDR2 FQNEAQ (reference sequence). This CDR3 is built from 13 residues. The germline V and J ends were trimmed by 1 base and 6 bases, with 10 bases remaining between them.

The chain recombines TRBV2 with TRBJ2-5; D might be TRBD1 (6 bases). Germline CDR1 SNHLY, CDR2 FYNNEI. CDR3 length equals 15 residues. Trimming stripped 6 bases from V and 1 base from J, with 15 bases between. DNA for the CDR3: TGTGCCAGCAGGGATATTGACAGGATCCAAGAGACCCAGTACTTC. Protein: CASRDIDRIQETQYF.

The genes are TRBV6-6 and TRBJ2-3; D may be TRBD2 (6 bases). V gave up 2 bases and J gave up 0 bases, with 12 bases separating them. This CDR3 is 16 amino acids long. Germline V gene data show CDR1 as MNHNY and CDR2 as SVGAGI (reference sequence). The CDR3 here is CASSYGGGPSTDTQYF. CDR3 nucleotides: TGTGCCAGCAGTTACGGGGGAGGCCCTAGCACAGATACGCAGTATTTT.

DNA of the CDR3: TGTGCCAGCAGTTTAAGAGGAAAGGCTAACTATGGCTACACCTTC. Amino acids: CASSLRGKANYGYTF. This sequence joins TRBV28 and TRBJ1-2, with D unresolved. The ends were cut back, 2 bases at V and 0 bases at J, with 10 bases in the middle. This CDR3 region has 15 residues. CDR1 and CDR2 from the germline V gene are MDHEN and SYDVKM.

This clone appeared a single time. The chain carries TRBV30 and TRBJ2-3; 8 positions agree with TRBD2. This CDR3 comprises 14 residues. Per germline, CDR1 GTSNPN and CDR2 SVGIG (reference sequence). Trimming at V came to 0 bases and at J to 2 bases, leaving 1 base not matched to a gene. CDR3 sequence reads: CAWSVAGDTDTQYF. The CDR3 coding sequence is TGTGCCTGGAGTGTAGCGGGAGACACAGATACGCAGTATTTT.

The chain recombines TRBV4-2 with TRBJ1-1; a possible D gene is TRBD1 (6 bases). Germline V gives CDR1 LGHNA, CDR2 YNFKEQ. V shed 4 bases and J shed 6 bases, with 21 bases lying between them. There are 16 residues in the CDR3. The CDR3 DNA follows: TGTGCCAGCAGCCCGTCGGGGTCACAGGGATTACCTGAAGCTTTCTTT. This sequence encodes CASSPSGSQGLPEAFF.

V usage is TRBV2 and J usage is TRBJ2-6, with D unresolved. The CDR3 has 16 residues. Between the trimmed V and J ends, which lost 6 bases and 0 bases, there was a span of 12 bases. Germline V gene lookup returns CDR1 SNHLY and CDR2 FYNNEI. The CDR3: CASSRLGNSGANVLTF. For the CDR3, the DNA is TGTGCCAGCAGCAGACTTGGGAACTCTGGGGCCAACGTCCTGACTTTC. Full variable domain (outside the CDR3, taken from reference TRBV2 and TRBJ2-6): EPEVTQTPSHQVTQMGQEVILRCVPISNHLYFYWYRQILGQKVEFLVSFYNNEISEKSEIFDDQFSVERPDGSNFTLKIRSTKLEDSAMYFCASSRLGNSGANVLTFGAGSRLTVL.

V is TRBV28 and J is TRBJ2-7, with 8 bases identical to TRBD1. Trimming removed 3 bases from V and 1 base from J; junction bases left unmatched: 5. Germline V lookup: CDR1 MDHEN, CDR2 SYDVKM. The CDR3 covers 15 residues. This CDR3 is CASSLGGQASYEQYF. As DNA, the CDR3 is TGTGCCAGCAGTTTGGGGGGACAGGCGTCCTACGAGCAGTACTTC.

Only a few counts were recorded for this clone. The chain joins TRBV6-5 to TRBJ2-7; D possibly corresponds to TRBD2 (5 bases). Germline V gives CDR1 MNHEY, CDR2 SVGAGI. CDR3 length: 15 residues. V lost 0 bases, J lost 2 bases, and 11 bases lay in between. CDR3 protein: CASSYSSLGAYEQYF. In DNA form, the CDR3 reads TGTGCCAGCAGTTACTCGTCCCTCGGGGCCTACGAGCAGTACTTC.

V and J are TRBV6-5 and TRBJ1-2; D not certain. The length of the CDR3 is 11 residues. Germline loops: CDR1 MNHEY, CDR2 SVGAGI. V shed 10 bases and J shed 4 bases, with 10 bases lying between them. The DNA for the CDR3 is TGTGCCACCTTAAGGACCTATGGCTACACCTTC. It encodes CATLRTYGYTF.

V gene TRBV10-1 combines with J gene TRBJ2-7, with D possibly matching TRBD1 (5 bases). Germline V gives CDR1 WNHNN, CDR2 SYGVQD (reference sequence). V lost 6 bases, J lost 3 bases, and 9 bases lay in between. CDR3 length equals 12 residues. CDR3 nucleotides: TGCGCCAGCAGGACAGTAGACTACGAGCAGTACTTC. This translates into CASRTVDYEQYF.

This chain uses TRBV30 with TRBJ1-2; D possibly corresponds to TRBD1 (6 bases). The germline V and J ends were trimmed by 2 bases and 3 bases, with 10 bases remaining between them. This CDR3 contains 13 residues. The germline gives CDR1 GTSNPN, CDR2 SVGIG (reference sequence). CDR3 in amino acids: CAWSHREDYGYTF. The CDR3 bases are TGTGCCTGGAGTCACAGGGAGGACTATGGCTACACCTTC.